Listed below are T cell receptor beta chains from one sample, sequenced in a study of T cell responses to AZD1222 COVID-19 vaccine. The method was immunoSEQ multiplex PCR; TCRdb's version includes in-frame clones alone and lacks a portion of them. The table has more than 70,000 clones, 90% seen once. The sample consisted of peripheral blood, taken 28 days after the second AZD1222 dose. These TCRs come from an adult who received the AZD1222 COVID-19 vaccine. The CDR3 runs from the conserved cysteine through the conserved F or W. D genes are given only for firm matches. Expanded clones get a size class; other rows say once, few or many, or leave the size out.

V	size	D	J	DNA	CDR3
TRBV7-8	.	TRBD1	TRBJ2-7	TGTGCCAGCAGCTTAGTTTCAAGGACCAGACAGGGTGGGGATTTTGGGCAGTACTTC	CASSLVSRTRQGGDFGQYF
TRBV11-3	.	.	TRBJ2-5	TGTGCCAGCAGCTTAGGGGTATCGGTGGAAGAGACCCAGTACTTC	CASSLGVSVEETQYF
TRBV4-2	.	.	TRBJ1-1	TGTGCCAGCAGCCGGGGACACCTGAACACTGAAGCTTTCTTT	CASSRGHLNTEAFF
TRBV6-6	.	.	TRBJ1-3	TGTGCCACTAACGGGGGGGCTGGAAACACCATATATTTT	CATNGGAGNTIYF
TRBV9	.	TRBD1	TRBJ1-1	TGTGCCAGCAGCGTTGATCCAGACAGGGAGGCTTTCTTT	CASSVDPDREAFF
TRBV2	.	.	TRBJ2-1	TGTGCCAGCAGTGAAGCGTTTCGAGATGAGCAGTTCTTC	CASSEAFRDEQFF
TRBV6-5	.	.	TRBJ1-5	TGTGCCAGCAGGGAGTCTAGCAATCAGCCCCAGCATTTT	CASRESSNQPQHF
TRBV5-6	.	.	TRBJ1-2	TGTGCCAGCAGCTTGGTGGGGCACGGCTACACCTTC	CASSLVGHGYTF
TRBV29-1	.	.	TRBJ1-1	TGCAGCGCTATTGCCCTCTCCCCCCACATCTTT	CSAIALSPHIF
TRBV11-3	.	.	TRBJ2-7	TGTGCCAGCAGCTTAGGGCGAATACCCTACGAGCAGTACTTC	CASSLGRIPYEQYF
TRBV5-4	.	TRBD2	TRBJ2-1	TGTGCCAGCAGCTTGAATCGGGGGGGCTCCTACAATGAGCAGTTCTTC	CASSLNRGGSYNEQFF
TRBV18	.	.	TRBJ1-1	TGTGCCAGCTCACCGGTAGTGAACACTGAAGCTTTCTTT	CASSPVVNTEAFF
TRBV20-1	once	.	TRBJ1-3	TGCAGTGCTAGCCTCGGAAACACCATATATTTT	CSASLGNTIYF
TRBV5-1	.	.	TRBJ2-5	TGCGCCAGCAGCTTGGATTTCGCACGCGAGGTCCCAGAGACCCAGTACTTC	CASSLDFAREVPETQYF
TRBV24-1	.	.	TRBJ2-7	TGTGCCACCAGTGATAGTTGGGGGTACGAGCAGTACTTC	CATSDSWGYEQYF
TRBV6-6	.	.	TRBJ2-3	TGTGCCAGCAGTTACGAGGGGCTTAGCACAGATACGCAGTATTTT	CASSYEGLSTDTQYF
TRBV30	once	.	TRBJ1-4	TGTGCCTGGAGTGCCGTGATCGATGAAAAACTGTTTTTT	CAWSAVIDEKLFF
TRBV7-6	once	.	TRBJ2-3	TGTGCCAGCAGCCAGCTTGTTGGGGGCACAGATACGCAGTATTTT	CASSQLVGGTDTQYF
TRBV11-3	.	TRBD2	TRBJ2-2	TGTGCCAGCAGCCCTGGGACTAGCGGGAGAGGGGTCGGGGAGCTGTTTTTT	CASSPGTSGRGVGELFF
TRBV19	.	.	TRBJ1-2	TGTGCCAGTAGTAAGGAGGGTTCCCACTATGGCTACACCTTC	CASSKEGSHYGYTF
TRBV15	.	.	TRBJ2-6	TGTGCCACCAGCAGTTCATGGGTGGGCAGCTCTGGGGCCAACGTCCTGACTTTC	CATSSSWVGSSGANVLTF
TRBV7-9	.	TRBD2	TRBJ2-1	TGTGCCAGCAGCTTTCTAGCGGGAGAGTACAATGAGCAGTTCTTC	CASSFLAGEYNEQFF
TRBV27	.	TRBD1	TRBJ1-2	TGTGCCGCCGCGGACAGGGGGTTCTATGGCTACACCTTC	CAAADRGFYGYTF
TRBV7-9	.	.	TRBJ1-2	TGTGCCAGCAGCTTAGCTCCGGTGCATGGCTACACCTTC	CASSLAPVHGYTF
TRBV14	.	.	TRBJ2-1	TGTGCCAGCAGCCGCGGGACATCTTACAATGAGCAGTTCTTC	CASSRGTSYNEQFF
TRBV7-2	.	.	TRBJ1-1	TGTGCCAGCACGCCGGGCCGCAGGAACACTGAAGCTTTCTTT	CASTPGRRNTEAFF